This T cell receptor beta chain stems from a study of T-cell memory formation after mild COVID-19. The germline V and J ends were trimmed by 3 bases and 1 base, with 9 bases remaining between them. The CDR3 runs 13 residues. Germline lookup yields CDR1 GTSNPN and CDR2 SVGIG (reference sequence). One entry per CDR3 protein results from TCRdb running MiXCR on the 5' RACE reads. Among some 120,000 distinct CDR3 sequences listed, about a sixth were seen once. The table lists this clonotype with many counts. This chain connects TRBV30 to TRBJ2-5; a possible D gene is TRBD2 (5 bases). This TCR came from a young man who had mild COVID-19 (a few samples of this study predate the infection). Cell type and time point are not known. Sequenced: PBMCs or a T cell subset sorted from them (not recorded which). CDR3: CAWRAAAQETQYF. CDR3 nucleotides: TGTGCCTGGAGAGCGGCAGCCCAAGAGACCCAGTACTTC.